The 32 T cell receptor beta chains below all came from one sample that was sequenced in a study of T cell changes during pregnancy in multiple sclerosis. The repertoire was sequenced with immunoSEQ multiplex PCR; TCRdb's copy has only in-frame clones and lacks some. The table has under 75,000 clones, roughly 89% seen once. The material sequenced was peripheral blood, taken in the third trimester of pregnancy. Receptor source: a female donor in good health, enrolled as a control in a pregnancy study.

J is TRBJ1-1 and V is TRBV27; unclear D gene. This CDR3 contains 13 residues. Trimming removed 6 bases from V and 4 bases from J, with 12 bases in between. Germline CDR1 MNHEY, CDR2 SMNVEV (reference sequence). This CDR3 is CASSLREATEAFF. CDR3 bases: TGTGCCAGCAGCCTCCGGGAGGCCACTGAAGCTTTCTTT.

This chain joins TRBV28 and TRBJ1-2, with D uncertain. Germline assignment: CDR1 MDHEN and CDR2 SYDVKM. The CDR3 loop spans 11 amino acids. The germline V and J ends were trimmed by 2 bases and 6 bases, with 4 bases remaining between them. CDR3 protein: CASSLRDGYTF. The CDR3 DNA reads as TGTGCCAGCAGTTTACGGGATGGCTACACCTTC.

The gene calls are TRBV6-1 and TRBJ1-6; tentatively, D is TRBD1 (5 bases). V was cut by 7 bases and J by 7 bases, with 14 bases left in between. The V gene's germline CDR1 is MNHNS and CDR2 SASEGT. The CDR3 runs to 14 residues. CDR3 in amino acids: CASMDNSLNSPLHF. CDR3 sequence (DNA): TGTGCCAGCATGGACAACAGCCTAAATTCACCCCTCCACTTT.

This chain links TRBV4-3 with TRBJ2-7; D might be TRBD1 (5 bases). This CDR3 is built from 16 residues. V lost 0 bases and J 1 base, leaving 13 bases between the germline ends. Looked up from germline, CDR1 is LGHNA and CDR2 is YSLEER. CDR3 amino acids: CASSQDHRPASYEQYF. The CDR3 DNA reads as TGCGCCAGCAGCCAAGATCACAGGCCCGCTTCCTACGAGCAGTACTTC.

This sequence joins TRBV5-6 and TRBJ2-1; 7 bases align to TRBD1. CDR3 length: 14 amino acids. In germline, CDR1 is SGHDT, CDR2 YYEEEE. The V gene end was trimmed by 5 bases and the J gene end by 6 bases; junction bases not matched to a gene: 8. The CDR3 DNA reads as TGTGCCAGCAGGAGGGAAGGGGGCTTCAATGAGCAGTTCTTC. It codes for CASRREGGFNEQFF.

The chain links TRBV28 to TRBJ1-1; D remains ambiguous. This CDR3 has 15 residues. The ends were cut back, 7 bases at V and 7 bases at J, with 22 bases in the middle. CDR1 is MDHEN, CDR2 SYDVKM, per germline. CDR3 DNA: TGTGCCAGCACCAGCCCGGCCACCCAAAGCGGTGAAGCTTTCTTT. It codes for CASTSPATQSGEAFF.

The chain recombines TRBV5-1 with TRBJ2-7, with TRBD1 matching over 7 bases. Germline-derived CDR1 and CDR2 are SGHRS and YFSETQ. Trimming cost V 2 bases and J 3 bases; bases outside gene matches: 8. The CDR3 sequence is 15 residues long. Here the CDR3 DNA reads TGCGCCAGCAGCTTTTTCCGGGACAGAGGCTACGAGCAGTACTTC. It yields the protein CASSFFRDRGYEQYF.

The chain joins TRBV5-6 to TRBJ2-2, with D possibly TRBD1 on 5 matching bases. Trimming took off 1 base at V and 1 base at J, with 11 bases between the two ends. Germline-derived CDR1 and CDR2 are SGHDT and YYEEEE. The CDR3 is 16 residues long. CDR3 region: CASSLRQILNTGELFF. CDR3 DNA sequence: TGTGCCAGCAGCTTGCGACAGATACTGAACACCGGGGAGCTGTTTTTT.

The chain links TRBV9 to TRBJ2-3; no reliable D call. V lost 0 bases to trimming and J lost 6 bases, with 11 bases between them. The CDR3 loop spans 14 amino acids. CDR1 and CDR2 (germline): SGDLS, YYNGEE. CDR3 region: CASSVVTNSDTQYF. Written as DNA, the CDR3 is TGTGCCAGCAGCGTAGTTACTAACTCCGATACGCAGTATTTT.

This chain uses TRBV6-6 with TRBJ1-1; weak D call: TRBD1 (5 bases). V lost 3 bases to trimming and J lost 4 bases, with 15 bases between them. Germline V gives CDR1 MNHNY, CDR2 SVGAGI (reference sequence). CDR3 length equals 15 residues. In nucleotides, the CDR3 is TGTGCCAGCAGTTATAGTATCTATCAGGGCACTGAAGCTTTCTTT. It encodes CASSYSIYQGTEAFF.

The chain uses TRBV5-6 and TRBJ2-4; 7 bases are a match to TRBD1. The CDR3 runs to 19 residues. V shed 2 bases, J shed 0 bases, and the junction held 14 bases outside the gene matches. CDR1 and CDR2 (germline): SGHDT, YYEEEE. This CDR3 is CASSLFRDRAAIAKNIQYF. CDR3 sequence (DNA): TGTGCCAGCAGCTTATTCCGTGACAGGGCCGCTATAGCCAAAAACATTCAGTACTTC.

The V call is TRBV19, the J call TRBJ1-5, with D perhaps matching TRBD1 (6 bases). V shed 7 bases and J shed 2 bases, with 18 bases lying between them. The CDR3 is made up of 16 amino acids. Germline V lookup: CDR1 LNHDA, CDR2 SQIVND (reference sequence). The CDR3 DNA reads TGTGCCAGTACCCCCAAGAGGGGGATTGGCAATCAGCCCCAGCATTTT. This encodes CASTPKRGIGNQPQHF.

The chain employs TRBV28 and TRBJ1-3; D may be TRBD1 (5 bases). Trimming shortened V by 6 bases and J by 0 bases, and 15 bases separated the two germline ends. The CDR3 contains 16 residues. Germline values: CDR1 MDHEN, CDR2 SYDVKM. In DNA, the CDR3 is TGTGCCAGCAGCGGACCCGACAGCTTCTCTGGAAACACCATATATTTT. Residues: CASSGPDSFSGNTIYF.

The chain employs TRBV11-2 and TRBJ1-2; unclear D gene. The V end was cut by 5 bases, the J end by 8 bases, with 15 bases between. CDR1 and CDR2 from the germline V gene are SGHAT and FQNNGV. The CDR3 sequence is 13 residues long. The CDR3 nucleotides are TGTGCCAGCAGCGGGTCCCAGGATGGGGGCTACACCTTC. It encodes CASSGSQDGGYTF.

The chain uses TRBV6-5 and TRBJ2-7, with a possible D match to TRBD1 (5 bases). The germline CDR1 and CDR2 sequences are MNHEY and SVGAGI. This CDR3 comprises 13 residues. CDR3 bases: TGTGCCAGCAGTTCGTATTTGGCAGGGCCCTACTATGTC. Amino acids: CASSSYLAGPYYV.

The chain has TRBV7-9 and TRBJ1-3; 8 positions match TRBD1. The V segment lost 6 bases and the J segment 3 bases; nucleotides outside the gene matches: 7. CDR1 is SEHNR and CDR2 is FQNEAQ in the germline V gene (reference sequence). The CDR3 is 15 amino acids. For the CDR3, the DNA is TGTGCCAGCAGACCCGCGGGACAGGTTGGAAACACCATATATTTT. Translation gives CASRPAGQVGNTIYF.

V is TRBV7-3 and J is TRBJ2-1; 10 bases fit TRBD2. The junction had 11 bases not matched to a gene; V was cut back by 0 bases and J by 9 bases. This CDR3 region has 17 residues. Germline CDR1 and CDR2: SGHTA and FQGTGA. CDR3: CASSLTPSGGAAGEQFF. CDR3 coding DNA: TGTGCCAGCAGCTTAACCCCCAGCGGGGGGGCAGCAGGTGAGCAGTTCTTC.

This clone was seen only once. The chain joins TRBV30 to TRBJ2-2; D perhaps matches TRBD2 (7 bases). Trimming took off 0 bases at V and 9 bases at J, with 11 bases between the two ends. The CDR3 sequence is 13 residues long. CDR1 and CDR2 (germline): GTSNPN, SVGIG (reference sequence). The CDR3 protein is CAWSVRGGRELFF. CDR3 nucleotides: TGTGCCTGGAGTGTACGCGGGGGCCGGGAGCTGTTTTTT.

The chain has TRBV6-5 and TRBJ2-4, with D possibly matching TRBD2 (5 bases). Per germline, CDR1 MNHEY and CDR2 SVGAGI. The CDR3 loop spans 15 amino acids. The germline V and J ends were trimmed by 5 bases and 6 bases, with 17 bases remaining between them. The DNA of the CDR3 is TGTGCCAGCAGTACCGGCGGGTCTGGGAGAAACATTCAGTACTTC. Its translation is CASSTGGSGRNIQYF.

This chain uses TRBV5-1 with TRBJ2-6; TRBD1 might be the D (6 bases). Trimming left V 4 bases short and J 4 bases short, with 12 bases between. The CDR3 spans 15 residues. The germline V gene has CDR1 SGHRS and CDR2 YFSETQ. This chain's CDR3 is CASSPNRAGANVLTF. The DNA for the CDR3 is TGCGCCAGCAGCCCTAACAGGGCCGGGGCCAACGTCCTGACTTTC.

This chain joins TRBV5-4 and TRBJ2-6; D is perhaps TRBD1 (5 bases). Germline CDR1 SGHNT, CDR2 YYREEE (reference sequence). V was clipped by 10 bases and J by 1 base, with 9 bases between them. The CDR3 contains 13 residues. Here the CDR3 reads CASRVSGANVLTF. CDR3 nucleotides: TGTGCCTCCAGGGTTTCTGGGGCCAACGTCCTGACTTTC.

This chain joins TRBV5-6 and TRBJ2-5; D remains ambiguous. CDR1 is SGHDT, CDR2 YYEEEE, per germline. Trimming pared 4 bases from V and 4 bases from J, leaving 11 bases between. The CDR3 length is 13 residues. CDR3 region: CASSGRRGETQYF. CDR3 sequence (DNA): TGTGCCAGCAGCGGCCGACGAGGAGAGACCCAGTACTTC.

V is TRBV7-3 and J is TRBJ2-6; unclear D gene. Looked up from germline, CDR1 is SGHTA and CDR2 is FQGTGA. V lost 5 bases and J lost 1, with 6 bases in between. This CDR3 region has 14 residues. CDR3 sequence: CASSQMSGANVLTF. As DNA, the CDR3 is TGTGCCAGCAGCCAAATGTCTGGGGCCAACGTCCTGACTTTC.

The chain carries TRBV18 and TRBJ2-3; maybe TRBD2 (6 bases). Between the trimmed V and J ends, which lost 3 bases and 4 bases, there was a span of 11 bases. There are 14 residues in the CDR3. In germline, CDR1 is KGHSH, CDR2 LQKENI. CDR3 nucleotide sequence: TGTGCCAGCTCACCGGGACTTAGGGCAGATACGCAGTATTTT. Translation: CASSPGLRADTQYF.

The gene calls are TRBV7-2 and TRBJ2-3; no definite D call. Germline lookup yields CDR1 SGHTA and CDR2 FQGNSA. This CDR3 region has 14 residues. Trimming stripped 0 bases from V and 0 bases from J, with 4 bases between. The CDR3 is CASSLASSTDTQYF. In DNA, the CDR3 is TGTGCCAGCAGCTTAGCGTCTAGCACAGATACGCAGTATTTT. Full variable domain (remainder filled in from reference TRBV7-2 and TRBJ2-3): GAGVSQSPSNKVTEKGKDVELRCDPISGHTALYWYRQSLGQGLEFLIYFQGNSAPDKSGLPSDRFSAERTGGSVSTLTIQRTQQEDSAVYLCASSLASSTDTQYFGPGTRLTVL.

This chain connects TRBV27 to TRBJ2-7; TRBD1 matches 7 bases. Trimming cost V 0 bases and J 5 bases; bases outside gene matches: 7. The germline CDR1 and CDR2 sequences are MNHEY and SMNVEV (reference sequence). The CDR3 covers 15 residues. CDR3 sequence reads: CASSLSRGTVNEQYF. DNA for the CDR3: TGTGCCAGCAGTTTATCGAGGGGGACAGTTAACGAGCAGTACTTC.

V is TRBV5-4 and J is TRBJ1-3, with 9 bases fitting TRBD1. The V gene's germline CDR1 is SGHNT and CDR2 YYREEE (reference sequence). The CDR3 extends over 16 amino acids. The trim removed 2 bases at V and 7 bases at J, leaving 10 bases unmatched. CDR3 sequence reads: CASSFKYGQGSNTIYF. The CDR3 nucleotides are TGTGCCAGCAGCTTCAAATATGGACAGGGGTCTAACACCATATATTTT.

The V gene is TRBV7-8, the J gene TRBJ1-1; D is ambiguous. V shed 1 base and J shed 6 bases, with 9 bases lying between them. The CDR3 totals 13 residues. Germline CDR1 reads SGHVS; CDR2 reads FQNEAQ. CDR3 sequence: CASSLVGAPEAFF. For the CDR3, the DNA is TGTGCCAGCAGCTTAGTCGGAGCACCTGAAGCTTTCTTT.

The V gene is TRBV4-2, the J gene TRBJ1-2, with D tentatively TRBD1 (6 bases). V lost 4 bases and J 4 bases, leaving 16 bases between the germline ends. This CDR3 is 15 amino acids long. CDR1 is LGHNA, CDR2 YNFKEQ, per germline. The CDR3 protein is CASSREQGGGYGYTF. The CDR3 DNA reads TGTGCCAGCAGCCGAGAACAGGGCGGGGGCTATGGCTACACCTTC.

The chain recombines TRBV7-9 with TRBJ1-6, with D possibly being TRBD1 (5 bases). Trimming removed 4 bases at V and 5 bases at J, with 18 bases between. The CDR3 is 17 residues long. The V gene's germline CDR1 is SEHNR and CDR2 FQNEAQ (reference sequence). CDR3 DNA sequence: TGTGCCAGCAGCTCGAGGGTCGGGTCGGGGGATAATTCACCCCTCCACTTT. Translating it yields CASSSRVGSGDNSPLHF.

The chain combines TRBV6-4 with TRBJ1-4, with D maybe TRBD1 (5 bases). Per germline, CDR1 MRHNA and CDR2 SNTAGT. Trimming took 3 bases from V and 8 from J, leaving 13 bases between them. The CDR3 covers 14 residues. CDR3 nucleotides: TGTGCCAGCAGTGATGGGCAGGGAAACGAAAAACTGTTTTTT. This sequence encodes CASSDGQGNEKLFF.

V and J are TRBV25-1 and TRBJ1-5, with TRBD1 as a possible D gene (5 bases). The CDR3 has 17 residues. The V gene's germline CDR1 is MGHDK and CDR2 SYGVNS. Between the trimmed V and J ends, which lost 4 bases and 2 bases, there was a span of 18 bases. In DNA, the CDR3 is TGTGCCAGCAGTGGGGGGGGTCCAGCCCAACGCAATCAGCCCCAGCATTTT. Translating gives CASSGGGPAQRNQPQHF.